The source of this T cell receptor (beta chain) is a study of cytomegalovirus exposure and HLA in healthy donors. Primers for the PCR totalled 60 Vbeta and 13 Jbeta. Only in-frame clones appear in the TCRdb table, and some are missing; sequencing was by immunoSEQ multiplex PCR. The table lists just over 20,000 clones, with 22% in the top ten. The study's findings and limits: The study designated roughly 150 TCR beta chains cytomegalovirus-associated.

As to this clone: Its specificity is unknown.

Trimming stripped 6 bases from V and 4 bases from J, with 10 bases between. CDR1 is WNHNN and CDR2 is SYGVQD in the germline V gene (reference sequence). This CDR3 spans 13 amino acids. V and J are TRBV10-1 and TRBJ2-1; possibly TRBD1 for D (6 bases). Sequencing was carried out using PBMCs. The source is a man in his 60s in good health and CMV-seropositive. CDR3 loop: CASRKDRYNEQFF. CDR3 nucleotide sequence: TGCGCCAGCAGAAAGGACAGATACAATGAGCAGTTCTTC.